Described below is a single T cell receptor (beta chain) sequence and its context. This entry comes from a study of cytomegalovirus exposure and HLA in healthy donors. This PCR relied on a set of 60 Vbeta primers and 13 Jbeta primers. Sequencing used immunoSEQ multiplex PCR; TCRdb keeps in-frame clones, though not all of them. The repertoire consists of some 190,000 clones, with roughly 80% occurring once and the leading ten covering 3% to 3.5%. With 5 bases removed from V and 1 base from J, the gap between germline ends came to 5 bases. CDR1 and CDR2 from the germline V gene are LNHDA and SQIVND (reference sequence). This CDR3 has 12 residues.

The sample comprised PBMCs. The clonotype comes from a woman between 25 and 40 years old in good health and CMV-seropositive. J is TRBJ1-1 and V is TRBV19, with D unclear. In DNA form, the CDR3 reads TGTGCCAGTAGTTGGCCGAACACTGAAGCTTTCTTT. Its translation is CASSWPNTEAFF.